A selection of T cell receptor beta chains follows, all from one sample in a study of sequential checkpoint blockade in melanoma. Data came from immunoSEQ multiplex PCR; TCRdb stores just in-frame clones and leaves some out. The data contain some 11,000 clones, about four fifths of them singletons. The specimen was CD8+ T cells sorted from blood (inferred from file names), collected from a patient given nivolumab and ipilimumab in sequence. Source of these receptors: a human donor with melanoma. The CDR3 runs from the conserved cysteine through the conserved F or W. Each record gives: J gene, V gene, CDR3 length, D gene, clone size, CDR3 DNA, CDR3 protein. The D gene is left open where the match is weak. For some rows the clone size is stated as once, few or many, or as a class when expanded; others skip it.

J: TRBJ2-7; V: TRBV27; length: 11; D: NA; size: few; DNA: TGTGCCAGCAGTTTAGCGGGCGAGCAGTACTTC; CDR3: CASSLAGEQYF
J: TRBJ1-4; V: TRBV15; length: 16; D: TRBD1; size: few; DNA: TGTGCCACCAGCGCCGGGACAGGGGGCGCGATTGAAAAACTGTTTTTT; CDR3: CATSAGTGGAIEKLFF
J: TRBJ2-5; V: TRBV27; length: 16; D: TRBD2; size: NA; DNA: TGTGCCAGCAGTTCGTCTTGGGGGGGTCTAGGAGAGACCCAGTACTTC; CDR3: CASSSSWGGLGETQYF
J: TRBJ2-1; V: TRBV21-1; length: 20; D: NA; size: NA; DNA: TGTGCCAGCAGCACCCAAAGCCGATACTCAGGGGGGCTCTGCTACAATGAGCAGTTCTTC; CDR3: CASSTQSRYSGGLCYNEQFF
J: TRBJ2-7; V: TRBV4-2; length: 16; D: TRBD2; size: medium-sized; DNA: TGTGCCAGCAGCCAAGAACTAGCGGGCCGCTCCTACGAGCAGTACTTC; CDR3: CASSQELAGRSYEQYF
J: TRBJ2-3; V: TRBV4-2; length: 17; D: TRBD2; size: NA; DNA: TGTGCCAGCAGCCAAGGTACTAGCGGGGGGCGCACAGATACGCAGTATTTT; CDR3: CASSQGTSGGRTDTQYF
J: TRBJ1-5; V: TRBV28; length: 14; D: NA; size: NA; DNA: TGTGCCAGCAGCCGCGACAGGTCTCCTCAGCCCCAGCATTTT; CDR3: CASSRDRSPQPQHF
J: TRBJ2-3; V: TRBV27; length: 14; D: NA; size: NA; DNA: TGTGCCAGCCGCCCGGGAACTAACACAGATACGCAGTATTTT; CDR3: CASRPGTNTDTQYF
J: TRBJ1-2; V: TRBV6-6; length: 12; D: NA; size: NA; DNA: TGTGCCAGCATGGGGCGTAACTATGGCTACACCTTC; CDR3: CASMGRNYGYTF
J: TRBJ2-1; V: TRBV15; length: 17; D: TRBD2; size: NA; DNA: TGTGCCACCAGCAGAGATATCGGGACTAGCGAGGAGGATGAGCAGTTCTTC; CDR3: CATSRDIGTSEEDEQFF
J: TRBJ1-6; V: TRBV10-2; length: 15; D: NA; size: NA; DNA: TGCGCCAGCAGTCCCGGACTTTTAAATAATTCACCCCTCCACTTT; CDR3: CASSPGLLNNSPLHF
J: TRBJ2-2; V: TRBV28; length: 16; D: NA; size: NA; DNA: TGTGCCAGCAGCCTTACAGGGTTTTCCTACACCGGGGAGCTGTTTTTT; CDR3: CASSLTGFSYTGELFF
J: TRBJ2-7; V: TRBV7-9; length: 15; D: TRBD1; size: NA; DNA: TGTGCCAGCAGCTCCCCAGACAGGGGCCCCCACGAGCAGTACTTC; CDR3: CASSSPDRGPHEQYF
J: TRBJ2-1; V: TRBV25-1; length: 8; D: NA; size: NA; DNA: TGTGCCAGCATTCGTAAGTTCTTC; CDR3: CASIRKFF
J: TRBJ2-7; V: TRBV7-9; length: 12; D: NA; size: few; DNA: TGTGCCAGCAGCTTCGTCTCCTACGAGCAGTACTTC; CDR3: CASSFVSYEQYF
J: TRBJ2-7; V: TRBV6-1; length: 15; D: TRBD2; size: once; DNA: TGTGCCAGCAGTCAAGAGACTAGCGGGGCGGGCGAGCAGTACTTC; CDR3: CASSQETSGAGEQYF
J: TRBJ1-2; V: TRBV6-5; length: 15; D: NA; size: few; DNA: TGTGCCAGCAGTTACTCGCGGGGGCGGGTGTATGGCTACACCTTC; CDR3: CASSYSRGRVYGYTF
J: TRBJ1-2; V: TRBV6-5; length: 13; D: NA; size: few; DNA: TGTGCCAGCAGGACAGCAAGAGTGGAGGGCTACACCTTC; CDR3: CASRTARVEGYTF
J: TRBJ1-5; V: TRBV19; length: 17; D: TRBD1; size: once; DNA: TGTGCCAGTAGGCCTAGGACAGGGGAACGGAGCAATCAGCCCCAGCATTTT; CDR3: CASRPRTGERSNQPQHF
J: TRBJ2-7; V: TRBV19; length: 15; D: NA; size: few; DNA: TGTGCCAGTAGTATAGACGGGATCACCCCCTACGAGCAGTACTTC; CDR3: CASSIDGITPYEQYF
J: TRBJ1-4; V: TRBV4-1; length: 17; D: NA; size: once; DNA: TGCGCCAGCAGCCAAGAAGGGAGGGAGGGGGAGGATGAAAAACTGTTTTTT; CDR3: CASSQEGREGEDEKLFF
J: TRBJ2-7; V: TRBV27; length: 14; D: TRBD1; size: NA; DNA: TGTGCCAGCAGTTTAGGACAGGGGTTGGCGTGGCAGTACTTC; CDR3: CASSLGQGLAWQYF
J: TRBJ2-7; V: TRBV4-1; length: 16; D: NA; size: NA; DNA: TGCGCCAGCAGCCAAGATTGGCCAGGGGTGGCCTACGAGCAGTACTTC; CDR3: CASSQDWPGVAYEQYF
J: TRBJ1-1; V: TRBV6-5; length: 14; D: NA; size: NA; DNA: TGTGCCAGCAGTCCAAAGGGGGTGAACACTGAAGCTTTCTTT; CDR3: CASSPKGVNTEAFF
J: TRBJ1-1; V: TRBV14; length: 13; D: NA; size: NA; DNA: TGTGCCAGCAGCCCCACAGGCCCCACTGAAGCTTTCTTT; CDR3: CASSPTGPTEAFF
J: TRBJ1-1; V: TRBV19; length: 15; D: NA; size: NA; DNA: TGTGCCAGTAGTATAGCGAACAGTATGAACACTGAAGCTTTCTTT; CDR3: CASSIANSMNTEAFF
J: TRBJ1-1; V: TRBV7-9; length: 15; D: TRBD1; size: NA; DNA: TGTGCCAGCAGCTCTAGACAGGGGACGAACACTGAAGCTTTCTTT; CDR3: CASSSRQGTNTEAFF
J: TRBJ2-1; V: TRBV19; length: 14; D: TRBD2; size: once; DNA: TGTGCCAGTAGTATTCTGACTAGCGGCAATGAGCAGTTCTTC; CDR3: CASSILTSGNEQFF